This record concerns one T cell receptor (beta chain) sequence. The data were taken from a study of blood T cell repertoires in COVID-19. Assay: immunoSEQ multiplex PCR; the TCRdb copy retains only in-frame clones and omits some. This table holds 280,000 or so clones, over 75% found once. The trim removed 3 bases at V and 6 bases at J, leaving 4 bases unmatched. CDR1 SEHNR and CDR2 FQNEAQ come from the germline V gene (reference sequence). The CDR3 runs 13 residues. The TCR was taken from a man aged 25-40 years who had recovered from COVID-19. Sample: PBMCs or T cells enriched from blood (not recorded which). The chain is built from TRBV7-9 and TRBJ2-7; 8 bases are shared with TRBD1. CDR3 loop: CASSFVTGVEQYF. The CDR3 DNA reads TGTGCCAGCAGCTTCGTGACAGGGGTCGAGCAGTACTTC.